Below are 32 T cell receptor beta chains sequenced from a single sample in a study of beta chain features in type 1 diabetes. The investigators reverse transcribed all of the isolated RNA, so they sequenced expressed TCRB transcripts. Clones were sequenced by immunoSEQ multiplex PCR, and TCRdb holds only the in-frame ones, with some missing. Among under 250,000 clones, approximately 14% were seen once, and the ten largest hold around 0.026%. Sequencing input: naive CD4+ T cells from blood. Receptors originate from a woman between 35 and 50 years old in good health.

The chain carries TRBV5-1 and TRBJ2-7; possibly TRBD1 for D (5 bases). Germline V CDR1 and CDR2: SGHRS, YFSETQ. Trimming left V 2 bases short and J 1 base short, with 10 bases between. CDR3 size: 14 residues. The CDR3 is CASSFKDTSYEQYF. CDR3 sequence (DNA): TGCGCCAGCAGCTTTAAGGACACATCCTACGAGCAGTACTTC.

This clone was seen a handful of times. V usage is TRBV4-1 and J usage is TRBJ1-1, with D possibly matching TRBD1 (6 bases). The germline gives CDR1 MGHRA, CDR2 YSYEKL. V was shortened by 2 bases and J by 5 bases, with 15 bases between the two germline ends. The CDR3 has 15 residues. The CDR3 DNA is TGCGCCAGCAGCCAACCGGCCCAGGGGAAGACTGAAGCTTTCTTT. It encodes CASSQPAQGKTEAFF.

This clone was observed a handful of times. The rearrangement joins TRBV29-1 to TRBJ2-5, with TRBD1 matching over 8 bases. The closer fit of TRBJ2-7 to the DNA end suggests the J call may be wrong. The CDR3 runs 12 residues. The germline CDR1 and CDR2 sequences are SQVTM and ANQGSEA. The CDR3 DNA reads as TGCAGCGCAGGACAGGGAAACTACGAGCAGTACTTC. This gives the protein CSAGQGNYEQYF.

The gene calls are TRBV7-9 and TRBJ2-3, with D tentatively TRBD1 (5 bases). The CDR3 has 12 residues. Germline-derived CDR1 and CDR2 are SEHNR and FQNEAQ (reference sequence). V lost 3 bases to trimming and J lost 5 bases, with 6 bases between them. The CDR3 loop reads CASSFQGDTQYF. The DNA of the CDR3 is TGTGCCAGCAGCTTCCAGGGAGATACGCAGTATTTT.

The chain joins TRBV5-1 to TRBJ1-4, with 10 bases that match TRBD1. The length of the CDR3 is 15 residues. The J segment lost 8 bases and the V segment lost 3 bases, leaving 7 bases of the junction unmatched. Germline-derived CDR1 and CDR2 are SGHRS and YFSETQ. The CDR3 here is CASSSPGTGVEKLFF. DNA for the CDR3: TGCGCCAGCAGCTCCCCCGGGACAGGGGTCGAAAAACTGTTTTTT.

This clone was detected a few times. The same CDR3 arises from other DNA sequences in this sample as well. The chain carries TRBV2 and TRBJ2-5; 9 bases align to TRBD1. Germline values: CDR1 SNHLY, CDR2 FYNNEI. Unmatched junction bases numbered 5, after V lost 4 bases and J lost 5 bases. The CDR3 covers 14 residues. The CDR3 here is CASSGRQGGETQYF. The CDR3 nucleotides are TGTGCCAGCAGTGGGAGACAGGGGGGTGAGACCCAGTACTTC.

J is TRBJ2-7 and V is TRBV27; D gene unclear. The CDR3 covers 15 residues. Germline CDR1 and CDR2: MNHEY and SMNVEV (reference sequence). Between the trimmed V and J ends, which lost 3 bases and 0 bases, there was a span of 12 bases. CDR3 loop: CASSFRSENSYEQYF. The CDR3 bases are TGTGCCAGCAGTTTCAGGTCGGAAAACTCCTACGAGCAGTACTTC.

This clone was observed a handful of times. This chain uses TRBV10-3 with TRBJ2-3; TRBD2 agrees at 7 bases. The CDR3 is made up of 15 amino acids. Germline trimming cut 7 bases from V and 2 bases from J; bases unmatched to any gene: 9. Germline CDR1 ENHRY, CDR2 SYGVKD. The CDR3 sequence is CAITLGGGATDTQYF. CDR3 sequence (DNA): TGTGCCATCACCCTCGGCGGGGGAGCCACAGATACGCAGTATTTT.

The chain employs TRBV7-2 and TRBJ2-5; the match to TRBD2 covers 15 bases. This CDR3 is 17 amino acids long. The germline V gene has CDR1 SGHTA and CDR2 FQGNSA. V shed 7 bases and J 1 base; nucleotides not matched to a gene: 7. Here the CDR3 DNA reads TGTGCCAGCACCCCGGGGGGACTAGCGGGGGGCCAAGAGACCCAGTACTTC. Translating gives CASTPGGLAGGQETQYF.

The CDR3 here is CASSLTPGLAGLPLATQYF. In DNA form, the CDR3 reads TGTGCCAGCAGTCTTACTCCGGGACTAGCGGGGCTTCCCTTAGCGACCCAGTACTTC. The gene calls are TRBV7-9 and TRBJ2-5; 13 positions match TRBD2. The CDR3 totals 19 residues. The V segment lost 6 bases and the J segment 7 bases; nucleotides outside the gene matches: 20. The V gene's germline CDR1 is SEHNR and CDR2 FQNEAQ (reference sequence).

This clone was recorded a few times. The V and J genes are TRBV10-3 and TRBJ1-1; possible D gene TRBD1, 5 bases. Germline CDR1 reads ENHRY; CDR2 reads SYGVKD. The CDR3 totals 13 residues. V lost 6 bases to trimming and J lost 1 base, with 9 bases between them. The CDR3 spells CAIREGQNTEAFF. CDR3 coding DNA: TGTGCCATCAGGGAAGGACAGAACACTGAAGCTTTCTTT.

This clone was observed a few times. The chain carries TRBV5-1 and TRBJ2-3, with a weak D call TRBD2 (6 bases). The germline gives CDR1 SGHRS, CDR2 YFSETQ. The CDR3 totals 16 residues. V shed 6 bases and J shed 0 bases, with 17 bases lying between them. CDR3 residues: CASTKGGATSTDTQYF. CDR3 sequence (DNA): TGCGCCAGCACTAAGGGCGGGGCAACTAGCACAGATACGCAGTATTTT.

Here the CDR3 DNA reads TGTGCCAGCAGGCGGAGTCTGAACACTGAAGCTTTCTTT. As protein: CASRRSLNTEAFF. The chain is built from TRBV6-5 and TRBJ1-1, with D hard to call. Germline values: CDR1 MNHEY, CDR2 SVGAGI. Trimming removed 6 bases at V and 0 bases at J, with 8 bases between. The CDR3 length is 13 residues.

This chain's CDR3 is CASSRRGLDTQYF. Here the CDR3 DNA reads TGTGCCAGCAGCCGAAGGGGGCTTGATACGCAGTATTTT. The rearrangement joins TRBV5-6 to TRBJ2-3; 7 bases map to TRBD1. The trim removed 4 bases at V and 6 bases at J, leaving 5 bases unmatched. There are 13 residues in the CDR3. The germline gives CDR1 SGHDT, CDR2 YYEEEE.

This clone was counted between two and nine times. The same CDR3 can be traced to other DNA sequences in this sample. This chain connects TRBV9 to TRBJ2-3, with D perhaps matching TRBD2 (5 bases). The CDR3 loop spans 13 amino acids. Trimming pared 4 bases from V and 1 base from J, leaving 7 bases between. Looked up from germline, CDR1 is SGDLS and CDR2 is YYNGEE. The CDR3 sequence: CASSPRGTDTQYF. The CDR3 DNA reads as TGTGCCAGCAGCCCGAGGGGCACAGATACGCAGTATTTT.

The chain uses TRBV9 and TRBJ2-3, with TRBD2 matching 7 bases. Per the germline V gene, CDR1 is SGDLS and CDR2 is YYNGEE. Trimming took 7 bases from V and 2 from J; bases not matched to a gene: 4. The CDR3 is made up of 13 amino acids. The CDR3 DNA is TGTGCCAGCCGTCGGGGGGTCACAGATACGCAGTATTTT. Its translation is CASRRGVTDTQYF.

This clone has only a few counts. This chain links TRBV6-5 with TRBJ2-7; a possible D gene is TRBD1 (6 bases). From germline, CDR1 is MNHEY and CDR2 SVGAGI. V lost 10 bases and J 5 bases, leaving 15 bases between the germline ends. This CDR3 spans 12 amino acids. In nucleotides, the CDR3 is TGTGCCACCTATAGGGGACAACACGAGCAGTACTTC. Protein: CATYRGQHEQYF.

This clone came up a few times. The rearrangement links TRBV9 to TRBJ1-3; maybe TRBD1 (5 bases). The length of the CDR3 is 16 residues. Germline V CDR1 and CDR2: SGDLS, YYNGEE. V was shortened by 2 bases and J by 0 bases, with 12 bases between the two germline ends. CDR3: CASSVTGVSSGNTIYF. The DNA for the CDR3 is TGTGCCAGCAGCGTTACGGGGGTCTCCTCTGGAAACACCATATATTTT. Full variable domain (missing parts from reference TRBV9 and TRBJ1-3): DSGVTQTPKHLITATGQRVTLRCSPRSGDLSVYWYQQSLDQGLQFLIQYYNGEERAKGNILERFSAQQFPDLHSELNLSSLELGDSALYFCASSVTGVSSGNTIYFGEGSWLTVV.

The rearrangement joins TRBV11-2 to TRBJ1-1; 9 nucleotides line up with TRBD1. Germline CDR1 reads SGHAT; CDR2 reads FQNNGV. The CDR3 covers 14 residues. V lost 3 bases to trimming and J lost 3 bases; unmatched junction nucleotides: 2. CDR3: CASSLRTGDTEAFF. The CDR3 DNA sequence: TGTGCCAGCAGCTTGAGGACAGGGGACACTGAAGCTTTCTTT. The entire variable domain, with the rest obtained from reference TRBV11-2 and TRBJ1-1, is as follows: EAGVAQSPRYKIIEKRQSVAFWCNPISGHATLYWYQQILGQGPKLLIQFQNNGVVDDSQLPKDRFSAERLKGVDSTLKIQPAKLEDSAVYLCASSLRTGDTEAFFGQGTRLTVV.

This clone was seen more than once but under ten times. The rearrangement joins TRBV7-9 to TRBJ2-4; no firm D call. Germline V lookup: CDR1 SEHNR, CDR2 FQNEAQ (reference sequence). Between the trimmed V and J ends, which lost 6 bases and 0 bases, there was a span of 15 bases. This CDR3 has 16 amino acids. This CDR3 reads CASSPPIMLAKNIQYF. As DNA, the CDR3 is TGTGCCAGCAGTCCCCCCATCATGTTAGCCAAAAACATTCAGTACTTC.

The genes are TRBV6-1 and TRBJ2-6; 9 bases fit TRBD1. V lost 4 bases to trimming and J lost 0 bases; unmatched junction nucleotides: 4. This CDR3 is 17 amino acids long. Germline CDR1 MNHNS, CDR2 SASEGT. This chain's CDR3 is CASSAGQGLSGANVLTF. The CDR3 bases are TGTGCCAGCAGTGCGGGACAGGGTCTCTCTGGGGCCAACGTCCTGACTTTC.

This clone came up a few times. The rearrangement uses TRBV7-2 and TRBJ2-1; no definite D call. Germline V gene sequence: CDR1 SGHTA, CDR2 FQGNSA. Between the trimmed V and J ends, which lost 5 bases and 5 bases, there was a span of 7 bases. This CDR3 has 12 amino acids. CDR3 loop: CASSPPDNEQFF. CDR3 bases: TGTGCCAGCAGCCCCCCCGACAATGAGCAGTTCTTC.

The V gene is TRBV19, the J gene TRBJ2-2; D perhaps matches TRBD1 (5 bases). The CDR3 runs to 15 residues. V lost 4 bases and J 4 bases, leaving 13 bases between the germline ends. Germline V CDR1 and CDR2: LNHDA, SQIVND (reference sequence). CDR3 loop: CASSTRQFPTGELFF. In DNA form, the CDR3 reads TGTGCCAGTAGTACCCGACAGTTTCCCACCGGGGAGCTGTTTTTT.

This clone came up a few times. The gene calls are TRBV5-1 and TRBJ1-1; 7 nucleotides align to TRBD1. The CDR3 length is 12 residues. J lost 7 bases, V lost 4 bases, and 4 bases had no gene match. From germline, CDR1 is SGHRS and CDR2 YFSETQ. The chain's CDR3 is CASSIRGDEAFF. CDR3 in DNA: TGCGCCAGCAGCATCAGGGGGGATGAAGCTTTCTTT.

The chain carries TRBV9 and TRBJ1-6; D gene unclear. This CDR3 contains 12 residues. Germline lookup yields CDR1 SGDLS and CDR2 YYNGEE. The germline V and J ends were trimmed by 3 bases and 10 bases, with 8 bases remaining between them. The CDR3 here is CASSELGSPLHF. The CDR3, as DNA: TGTGCCAGCAGCGAGCTGGGCTCACCCCTCCACTTT. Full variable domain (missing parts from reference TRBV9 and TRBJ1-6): DSGVTQTPKHLITATGQRVTLRCSPRSGDLSVYWYQQSLDQGLQFLIQYYNGEERAKGNILERFSAQQFPDLHSELNLSSLELGDSALYFCASSELGSPLHFGNGTRLTVT.

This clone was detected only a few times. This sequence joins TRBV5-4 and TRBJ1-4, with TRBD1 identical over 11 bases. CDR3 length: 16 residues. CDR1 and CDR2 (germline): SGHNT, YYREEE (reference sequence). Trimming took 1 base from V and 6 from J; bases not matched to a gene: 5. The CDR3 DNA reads TGTGCCAGCAGCTTGTTGGGACAGGGGGGTTATGAAAAACTGTTTTTT. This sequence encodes CASSLLGQGGYEKLFF.

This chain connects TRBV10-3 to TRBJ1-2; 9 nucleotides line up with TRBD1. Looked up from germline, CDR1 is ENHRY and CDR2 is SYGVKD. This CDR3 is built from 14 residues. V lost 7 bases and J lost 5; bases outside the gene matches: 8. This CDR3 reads CAITGTGTGYGYTF. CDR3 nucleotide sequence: TGTGCCATCACCGGAACCGGGACAGGGTATGGCTACACCTTC.

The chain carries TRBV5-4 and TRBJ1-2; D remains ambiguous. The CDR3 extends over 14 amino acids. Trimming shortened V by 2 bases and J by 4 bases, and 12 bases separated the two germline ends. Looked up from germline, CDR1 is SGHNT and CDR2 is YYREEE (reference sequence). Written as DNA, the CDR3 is TGTGCCAGCAGCTTTGGGGAGCTATCCTATGGCTACACCTTC. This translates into CASSFGELSYGYTF.

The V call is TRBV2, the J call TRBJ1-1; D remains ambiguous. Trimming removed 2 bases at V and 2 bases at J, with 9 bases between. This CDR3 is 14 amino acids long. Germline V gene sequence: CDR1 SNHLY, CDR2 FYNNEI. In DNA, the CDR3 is TGTGCCAGCAGTGAACGGTTCCTCAACACTGAAGCTTTCTTT. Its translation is CASSERFLNTEAFF.

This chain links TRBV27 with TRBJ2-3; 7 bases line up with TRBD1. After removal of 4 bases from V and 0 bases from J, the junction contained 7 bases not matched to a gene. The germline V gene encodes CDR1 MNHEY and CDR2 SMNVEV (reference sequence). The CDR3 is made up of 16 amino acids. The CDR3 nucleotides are TGTGCCAGCAGTTACAGGGGAATACCTAGCACAGATACGCAGTATTTT. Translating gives CASSYRGIPSTDTQYF.

In DNA, the CDR3 is TGCGCCAGCAGCCAAGGGACTCGGGTGGGAGAGACCCAGTACTTC. This gives the protein CASSQGTRVGETQYF. The chain couples TRBV4-1 to TRBJ2-5; D might be TRBD2 (5 bases). CDR1 and CDR2 (germline): MGHRA, YSYEKL. Deletions cut 1 base from V and 4 bases from J, with 13 bases between. This CDR3 contains 15 residues.

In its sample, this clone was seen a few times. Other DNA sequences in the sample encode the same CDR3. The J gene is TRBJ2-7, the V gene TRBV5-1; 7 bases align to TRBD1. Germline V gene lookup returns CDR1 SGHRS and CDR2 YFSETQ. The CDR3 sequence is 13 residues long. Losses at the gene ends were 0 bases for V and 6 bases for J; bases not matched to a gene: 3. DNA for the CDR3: TGCGCCAGCAGCTTGGAGGGGGCTGGCGAGCAGTACTTC. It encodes CASSLEGAGEQYF.